This TCR beta chain was recorded in a study of shared clonotypes between healthy human individuals (dated by TCRdb to 2018 to 2020). Context from the whole study: The cohort comprised a couple of women and three men aged 18 to 49 years. Per donor, three plates each were used for CD4 naive and CD4 memory, two for CD8 naive, and one for CD8 memory. To increase sequencing depth and limit assay-specific biases, TCR repertoire library preparation and sequencing were carried out by different laboratories using diverse techniques. Each donor's leukapheresis produced roughly between about 0.85 and 10 billion PBMCs. Blood TCR repertoires of five healthy adults were deeply sequenced to estimate repertoire size and the extent of clonotype sharing between individuals.

Including the terminal cysteine and phenylalanine, the CDR3 comprises 14 residues. Just CDR3 DNA is preserved here, 42 bases in frame from base 1. V drops 0 bases and J drops 8 bases, leaving 13 bases in between. CDR1 SGHDN and CDR2 FVKESK were looked up in the germline V gene. Overall results and qualifications from the work: Because the study included a small number of donors, the genetic and exposure-history diversity represented was limited. Compared with non-shared clonotypes, the clonotypes found in all four sorted-subset donors had higher generation probabilities. Naive subsets generally had larger estimated clonotype richness than memory subsets did. Sampling was restricted to blood, and TCR repertoires in tissue are likely to differ from TCR repertoires in blood. Pairwise subsampling led to the expectation that sequencing depth would affect the degree of clonotype sharing among donors. Rarefaction of sorted-subset datasets indicated incomplete sequencing despite the large sequencing depth. When a handful of donors were compared, the shared fraction of clonotypes was 5% to 6.5% for naive CD4, around 3.6% for naive CD8, roughly 2.5% for memory CD4, and 0.35% to 0.4% for memory CD8.

CD8 naive samples consisted of CD45RO-negative cells that were positively selected for CCR7, yielding a CD45RA+CCR7+ population without TemRA cells. Healthy HIV-negative adults with no recently reported acute infections or vaccinations were included as donors. All donors were Caucasian adults living in Nashville, Tennessee, USA. Blood was obtained by leukapheresis, after which PBMCs were separated by Ficoll-Histopaque density gradient centrifugation and cryopreserved in liquid nitrogen vapor phase. Purity and quantity of every magnetically sorted T cell population were checked by analytical flow cytometry. Each sorted fraction had its genomic DNA isolated and then quantified by UV absorbance on a Nanodrop 2000c. Using the deep immunoSEQ assay, multiplex PCR amplified TCR CDR3 regions from genomic DNA. Extracted genomic DNA from each cell subset was distributed evenly across all wells of several immunoSEQ 96-well plates, and each plate was treated as a replicate. Each replicate PCR for sorted subsets received about 200 ng genomic DNA, equal to some 32,000 T cell genomes. Purified libraries were quantified with a Qubit 3.0 fluorometer, sized on a Bioanalyzer 2100, and re-quantified with the KAPA Library Quantification kit. Each immunoSEQ 96-well plate was sequenced on its own single-read 150-cycle Illumina NextSeq 550 flow cell. Turning to the authors' computational methods: Because the immunoSEQ output held only junctional sequences and lacked quality scores, the filtering could not match the filtering applied to full-length reads. To assign V/J genes and CDR3, sequences were annotated against IMGT germline references using PyIR, a Python wrapper for IgBLAST v1.9. Any read was removed if the V/J assignment was weak (E-value above 1e-6), the CDR3 was missing, or the read contained stop codons, out-of-frame junctions, or ambiguous translated residues. V3J clonotypes were defined as sequences sharing an identical inferred V gene, J gene, and CDR3 amino acid sequence. Percentage overlap between repertoires was computed as shared unique clonotypes divided by the size of the smaller repertoire. Three approaches were used to assess repertoire richness: RTK rarefaction, the Chao1 estimator, and Recon v2.1 estimates of unobserved clonotypes. OLGA was used to compute generation probabilities for all TCRbeta clonotypes that the gDNA method yielded from four donors. Held by TCRdb, this immuneACCESS table contains in-frame sequences only and omits some clones. Under half of the omission traces to an unresolved V gene where checked; the cause of the rest is unknown. The D gene and trimming were derived from the DNA, and the V and J assignments and clone size from that table. This sample holds about 2.1 million clones; around 93% were observed only once. Clones ranked in the top ten supply less than 2% of the sample.

Comments on this clone: Which antigen it targets is not known. Nothing much larger sits one base from this clone, and base qualities are not available.

The sequencing sample was made of naive CD8+ T cells from PBMCs. Per the publication, the cell subset or site label means: CD45RA+CCR7+. This clonotype originated in a man younger than 35 in good health. Some clones in this sample may be carry-over from other donors' samples. The sequence joins TRBV14 to TRBJ1-2, with the D gene too uncertain to name. The DNA sequence follows: TGTGCCAGCAGCCAAGATCCCGTATACGGGGGCTACACCTTC. This codes for CASSQDPVYGGYTF.